The subject of this entry is one TCR beta chain. What it binds is not known. The length of the CDR3 is 18 residues. Germline CDR1 is SGHVS and CDR2 is FQNEAQ. Trimming shortened V by 8 bases and J by 0 bases, and 24 bases separated the two germline ends. A second PCR, run for about 7 to 11 cycles, used a sample-barcoded 5' primer plus a J-beta primer mix. All cDNA molecules were each tagged by a template-switch adaptor with 12 random nucleotides. From each sample, at least 2.5 million paired-end reads containing CDR3 were obtained. Via MiXCR, TCRdb re-called the 5' RACE reads, giving one row per CDR3 protein. The sample yields fewer than 2,000,000 distinct CDR3 sequences, roughly 32% seen once. The data are from a study of blood T cells in healthy people across ages. Study conclusions and caveats: Investigators viewed diversity estimates from one million T cells as underestimates, the study reported.

The chain has TRBV7-8 and TRBJ2-3; D might be TRBD1 (5 bases). The source of this sequence is a woman between 25 and 40 years old in good health. The sequenced sample was blood. As DNA, the CDR3 is TGTGCCAGCCGGGCCGCAGGGTTCACCCTTATAAGCACAGATACGCAGTATTTT. Protein product: CASRAAGFTLISTDTQYF. Supplemented by reference TRBV7-8 and TRBJ2-3, the full variable domain reads GAGVSQSPRYKVAKRGQDVALRCDPISGHVSLFWYQQALGQGPEFLTYFQNEAQLDKSGLPSDRFFAERPEGSVSTLKIQRTQQEDSAVYLCASRAAGFTLISTDTQYFGPGTRLTVL.